This record covers a single T cell receptor beta chain. Its target is not known. V was cut by 4 bases and J by 0 bases, with 12 bases left in between. Germline CDR1 is MNHEY and CDR2 is SMNVEV (reference sequence). The CDR3 is 15 amino acids. This sample is drawn from a study of shared clonotypes between healthy human individuals. Study results and limitations: Larger estimated richness was generally recorded for naive subsets relative to memory subsets. Exclusively blood specimens were collected; tissue repertoires likely differ.

Deep-level assay runs were performed. This table comes from immunoSEQ multiplex PCR, and its TCRdb copy is limited to in-frame clones, with some not included. The sample shows millions of clones, over 85% of them seen only once. The specimen was naive CD4+ T cells from PBMCs. Subset in this sample: CD45RA+ positively selected. The chain joins TRBV27 to TRBJ1-1; D perhaps matches TRBD1 (5 bases). The source of this sequence is a man aged 18-30 years in good health. Some clones in this sample may be carry-over from other donors' samples. The CDR3 sequence is CASSSLTDLNTEAFF. The CDR3 DNA sequence: TGTGCCAGCAGTTCTCTGACAGATCTGAACACTGAAGCTTTCTTT.